This is a list of T cell receptor beta chains from one sample in a study of shared clonotypes between healthy human individuals. Some clones are missing from TCRdb's copy, which holds only in-frame ones; the method was immunoSEQ multiplex PCR. Found here are 780,000 or so clones, roughly two thirds of them singletons; the top ten hold under 2%. Sequencing used memory CD4+ T cells sorted from blood. These receptors all stem from a woman aged 25-40 years in good health. The CDR3 runs from the conserved cysteine through the conserved F or W. Fields, in order: J gene, D gene, V gene, clone size, CDR3 protein, CDR3 DNA. D genes are given only for firm matches. Size values are once, few and many counts, or a class for expanded clones, and some rows have none.

j_call: TRBJ1-5
d_call: .
v_call: TRBV2
clone_size: .
cdr3_aa: CASSEIQASNQPQHF
cdr3_nt: TGTGCCAGCAGTGAAATACAGGCAAGCAATCAGCCCCAGCATTTT

j_call: TRBJ2-7
d_call: TRBD2
v_call: TRBV27
clone_size: .
cdr3_aa: CASSKGGTSGMYEQYF
cdr3_nt: TGTGCCAGCAGCAAAGGGGGGACTAGCGGGATGTACGAGCAGTACTTC

j_call: TRBJ2-3
d_call: .
v_call: TRBV5-1
clone_size: once
cdr3_aa: CASSLEVLGSPPDTQYF
cdr3_nt: TGCGCCAGCAGCTTGGAAGTACTAGGCAGTCCTCCGGATACGCAGTATTTT

j_call: TRBJ1-2
d_call: TRBD1
v_call: TRBV15
clone_size: .
cdr3_aa: CATSRETGNYGYTF
cdr3_nt: TGTGCCACCAGCAGAGAGACAGGGAACTATGGCTACACCTTC

j_call: TRBJ1-1
d_call: .
v_call: TRBV18
clone_size: .
cdr3_aa: CASSPMGTEAFF
cdr3_nt: TGTGCCAGCTCACCGATGGGGACTGAAGCTTTCTTT

j_call: TRBJ1-3
d_call: .
v_call: TRBV18
clone_size: once
cdr3_aa: CASSPLITTGNTIYF
cdr3_nt: TGTGCCAGCTCACCACTTATCACAACTGGAAACACCATATATTTT

j_call: TRBJ2-7
d_call: .
v_call: TRBV9
clone_size: .
cdr3_aa: CASSVEVRGYEQYF
cdr3_nt: TGTGCCAGCAGCGTCGAGGTCAGGGGTTACGAGCAGTACTTC

j_call: TRBJ1-1
d_call: .
v_call: TRBV9
clone_size: .
cdr3_aa: CASSPPVGSGKGTEAFF
cdr3_nt: TGTGCCAGCAGCCCTCCCGTAGGGTCAGGGAAAGGCACTGAAGCTTTCTTT

j_call: TRBJ1-4
d_call: .
v_call: TRBV5-5
clone_size: .
cdr3_aa: CASSLGYSHEKLFF
cdr3_nt: TGTGCCAGCAGCTTGGGTTACTCACACGAAAAACTGTTTTTT

j_call: TRBJ2-1
d_call: TRBD1
v_call: TRBV11-2
clone_size: .
cdr3_aa: CASRPGQLNNEQFF
cdr3_nt: TGTGCCAGCAGACCGGGACAGCTAAACAATGAGCAGTTCTTC

j_call: TRBJ2-6
d_call: .
v_call: TRBV5-4
clone_size: .
cdr3_aa: CASRKDRHSGANVLTF
cdr3_nt: TGTGCCAGCAGAAAAGACAGGCACTCTGGGGCCAACGTCCTGACTTTC

j_call: TRBJ1-5
d_call: .
v_call: TRBV4-1
clone_size: many
cdr3_aa: CASSQVNQPQHF
cdr3_nt: TGCGCCAGCAGCCAAGTCAATCAGCCCCAGCATTTT

j_call: TRBJ2-6
d_call: .
v_call: TRBV29-1
clone_size: .
cdr3_aa: CSARSGANVLTF
cdr3_nt: TGCAGCGCCAGATCTGGGGCCAACGTCCTGACTTTC

j_call: TRBJ2-7
d_call: .
v_call: TRBV28
clone_size: once
cdr3_aa: CASSFEVGTFTSYEQYF
cdr3_nt: TGTGCCAGCAGTTTTGAAGTGGGGACATTCACCTCCTACGAGCAGTACTTC

j_call: TRBJ1-1
d_call: TRBD1
v_call: TRBV10-1
clone_size: .
cdr3_aa: CASSEIDRGLTEAFF
cdr3_nt: TGCGCCAGCAGTGAAATCGACAGGGGGCTTACTGAAGCTTTCTTT

j_call: TRBJ1-3
d_call: .
v_call: TRBV15
clone_size: .
cdr3_aa: CATSSLGGVGNTIYF
cdr3_nt: TGTGCCACCAGCAGCCTCGGGGGAGTCGGAAACACCATATATTTT

j_call: TRBJ2-1
d_call: .
v_call: TRBV5-8
clone_size: .
cdr3_aa: CASSLGLRNNEQFF
cdr3_nt: TGTGCCAGCAGCTTGGGACTGCGAAACAATGAGCAGTTCTTC

j_call: TRBJ2-5
d_call: TRBD1
v_call: TRBV5-8
clone_size: once
cdr3_aa: CASSPLGQPQGTQYF
cdr3_nt: TGTGCCAGCAGCCCTCTGGGACAGCCCCAAGGGACCCAGTACTTC

j_call: TRBJ2-2
d_call: TRBD1
v_call: TRBV28
clone_size: .
cdr3_aa: CASSTSGGWASPGLFF
cdr3_nt: TGTGCCAGCAGCACCTCAGGGGGCTGGGCTTCTCCCGGGCTGTTTTTT

j_call: TRBJ2-2
d_call: .
v_call: TRBV7-9
clone_size: .
cdr3_aa: CASSPVLGPTGELFF
cdr3_nt: TGTGCCAGCAGCCCGGTACTAGGGCCGACCGGGGAGCTGTTTTTT

j_call: TRBJ2-5
d_call: .
v_call: TRBV6-1
clone_size: .
cdr3_aa: CASSVGETQYF
cdr3_nt: TGTGCCAGCAGTGTTGGGGAGACCCAGTACTTC

j_call: TRBJ1-1
d_call: TRBD1
v_call: TRBV2
clone_size: .
cdr3_aa: CASRTGGAYTEAFF
cdr3_nt: TGTGCCAGCAGGACAGGGGGCGCGTACACTGAAGCTTTCTTT

j_call: TRBJ2-3
d_call: TRBD2
v_call: TRBV10-2
clone_size: .
cdr3_aa: CASSEELAGGDTQYF
cdr3_nt: TGCGCCAGCAGTGAAGAACTAGCGGGGGGGGATACGCAGTATTTT

j_call: TRBJ2-3
d_call: .
v_call: TRBV5-1
clone_size: .
cdr3_aa: CASSLAWAASTDTQYF
cdr3_nt: TGCGCCAGCAGCTTGGCCTGGGCAGCTAGCACAGATACGCAGTATTTT

j_call: TRBJ1-2
d_call: .
v_call: TRBV5-1
clone_size: many
cdr3_aa: CASSLVVGGNYGYTF
cdr3_nt: TGCGCCAGCAGCTTGGTGGTAGGGGGAAACTATGGCTACACCTTC

j_call: TRBJ1-1
d_call: .
v_call: TRBV19
clone_size: .
cdr3_aa: CASSIEARRTEAFF
cdr3_nt: TGTGCCAGTAGTATTGAAGCCCGTCGAACTGAAGCTTTCTTT

j_call: TRBJ2-7
d_call: TRBD1
v_call: TRBV11-2
clone_size: .
cdr3_aa: CASNLDRDGEQYF
cdr3_nt: TGTGCCAGCAACCTAGACAGGGACGGCGAGCAGTACTTC

j_call: TRBJ2-3
d_call: TRBD2
v_call: TRBV27
clone_size: .
cdr3_aa: CASSFGGLAGVNPDTQYF
cdr3_nt: TGTGCCAGCAGCTTCGGCGGACTAGCGGGAGTTAATCCAGATACGCAGTATTTT

j_call: TRBJ1-2
d_call: TRBD1
v_call: TRBV27
clone_size: few
cdr3_aa: CASIPLAGTGNNYGYTF
cdr3_nt: TGTGCCAGCATCCCACTCGCCGGGACAGGGAATAACTATGGCTACACCTTC

j_call: TRBJ2-1
d_call: .
v_call: TRBV6-5
clone_size: .
cdr3_aa: CASRERPGGNEQFF
cdr3_nt: TGTGCCAGCAGGGAACGCCCGGGCGGCAATGAGCAGTTCTTC

j_call: TRBJ2-3
d_call: TRBD2
v_call: TRBV4-1
clone_size: .
cdr3_aa: CASSLTSGNTDTQYF
cdr3_nt: TGCGCCAGCAGCCTGACTAGCGGGAACACAGATACGCAGTATTTT

j_call: TRBJ1-1
d_call: .
v_call: TRBV5-1
clone_size: many
cdr3_aa: CASSLDTGNTEAFF
cdr3_nt: TGCGCCAGCAGCTTGGATACAGGGAACACTGAAGCTTTCTTT

j_call: TRBJ2-1
d_call: .
v_call: TRBV28
clone_size: .
cdr3_aa: CASSLAGNEQFF
cdr3_nt: TGTGCCAGCAGTTTAGCTGGGAATGAGCAGTTCTTC

j_call: TRBJ1-5
d_call: TRBD1
v_call: TRBV7-2
clone_size: .
cdr3_aa: CASSSSGGVNQPQHF
cdr3_nt: TGTGCCAGCAGCTCCTCAGGGGGCGTGAATCAGCCCCAGCATTTT

j_call: TRBJ2-7
d_call: .
v_call: TRBV11-2
clone_size: .
cdr3_aa: CASSSSTYEQYF
cdr3_nt: TGTGCCAGCAGCTCCAGTACCTACGAGCAGTACTTC